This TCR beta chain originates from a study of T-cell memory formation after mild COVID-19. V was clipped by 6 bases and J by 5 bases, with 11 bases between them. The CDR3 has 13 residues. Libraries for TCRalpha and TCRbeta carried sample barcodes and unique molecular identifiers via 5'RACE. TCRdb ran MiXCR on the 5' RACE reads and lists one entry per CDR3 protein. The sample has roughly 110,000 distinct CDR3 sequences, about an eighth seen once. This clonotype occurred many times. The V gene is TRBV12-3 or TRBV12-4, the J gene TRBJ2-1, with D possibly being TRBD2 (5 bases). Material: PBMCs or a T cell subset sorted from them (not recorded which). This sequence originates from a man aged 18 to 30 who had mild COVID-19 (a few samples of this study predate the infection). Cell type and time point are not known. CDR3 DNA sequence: TGTGCCAGCAGCCCGGGGTTCAACAATGAGCAGTTCTTC. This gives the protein CASSPGFNNEQFF.